Below are 26 T cell receptor beta chains sequenced from a single sample in a study of T cells in Graves' hyperthyroidism and ophthalmopathy. RNA transcripts provided the source from which TCR beta CDR3 regions were amplified. The study used the HTBI primer set for a first-round RT-PCR of the TCR CDR3. TCRdb reprocessed the multiplex PCR reads with MiXCR, giving one entry per CDR3 protein. The table records about 280,000 distinct CDR3 sequences, 25% to 30% of them present only once. The sequencing input was blood. The receptors originated from a man aged 40-49 years with Graves' hyperthyroidism that later progressed to Graves' ophthalmopathy.

The chain employs TRBV5-1 and TRBJ1-2; TRBD1 matches at 7 bases. In germline, CDR1 is SGHRS, CDR2 YFSETQ. The trim removed 7 bases at V and 2 bases at J, leaving 11 bases unmatched. The CDR3 length is 15 residues. The CDR3 protein is CASGRPGTENYGYTF. In nucleotides, the CDR3 is TGCGCCAGCGGTCGGCCCGGGACAGAAAACTATGGCTACACCTTC.

The V and J genes are TRBV30 and TRBJ1-1; D perhaps matches TRBD1 (6 bases). The CDR3 contains 13 residues. Germline CDR1 GTSNPN, CDR2 SVGIG (reference sequence). Deletions cut 8 bases from V and 11 bases from J, with 24 bases between. Here the CDR3 reads CARTTAGGPDAFF. The CDR3 nucleotides read TGTGCCAGGACCACCGCCGGGGGCCCCGACGCTTTCTTT.

This clonotype was observed many times. The chain has TRBV24-1 and TRBJ2-2; D unclear. The V end was cut by 0 bases, the J end by 4 bases, with 8 bases between. CDR3 length equals 15 residues. Germline V gene lookup returns CDR1 KGHDR and CDR2 SFDVKD. DNA of the CDR3: TGTGCCACCAGTGATTTGCAGGTCCGCACCGGGGAGCTGTTTTTT. Amino acid sequence: CATSDLQVRTGELFF.

The sample holds many counts of this clonotype. V usage is TRBV12-3 or TRBV12-4 and J usage is TRBJ1-6, with TRBD1 as a possible D gene (6 bases). This CDR3 has 16 amino acids. V lost 2 bases and J 1 base, leaving 9 bases between the germline ends. Here the CDR3 reads CASSLTDSSYNSPLHF. The DNA of the CDR3 is TGTGCCAGCAGTTTAACGGACAGTTCCTATAATTCACCCCTCCACTTT.

In this sample, this clonotype turned up a few times. This chain joins TRBV12-3 or TRBV12-4 and TRBJ1-2, with D possibly TRBD1 on 5 matching bases. This CDR3 is built from 13 residues. Trimming removed 6 bases from V and 1 base from J, with 9 bases in between. CDR3 amino acids: CASSTTDNYGYTF. In nucleotides, the CDR3 is TGTGCCAGCAGCACGACAGATAACTATGGCTACACCTTC.

This clonotype was recorded at least ten times. The chain carries TRBV27 and TRBJ1-1, with D possibly matching TRBD1 (6 bases). Trimming removed 5 bases at V and 5 bases at J, with 18 bases between. The CDR3 spans 15 residues. Germline values: CDR1 MNHEY, CDR2 SMNVEV (reference sequence). DNA of the CDR3: TGTGCCAGCAGTAATCTGGGGGCGGATTGGACTGAAGCTTTCTTT. This translates into CASSNLGADWTEAFF.

Ten or more counts support this clonotype. The V gene is TRBV25-1, the J gene TRBJ2-5; D perhaps matches TRBD1 (5 bases). V shed 2 bases and J shed 1 base, with 11 bases lying between them. CDR1 is MGHDK, CDR2 SYGVNS, per germline. This CDR3 region has 15 residues. DNA for the CDR3: TGTGCCAGCAGTGAAGGTCAGGGCCCCCAAGAGACCCAGTACTTC. It codes for CASSEGQGPQETQYF.

This clonotype was counted a few times. CDR3 sequence: CASSPGRQPIGYTF. In DNA form, the CDR3 reads TGTGCCAGCAGCCCTGGGCGGCAGCCTATCGGCTACACCTTC. The chain is built from TRBV11-2 and TRBJ1-2, with unresolved D. The germline V and J ends were trimmed by 5 bases and 8 bases, with 18 bases remaining between them. Germline CDR1 and CDR2: SGHAT and FQNNGV. The CDR3 contains 14 residues.

This clonotype was recorded many times. This chain uses TRBV6-1 with TRBJ1-5, with 7 bases lining up with TRBD1. The V gene end was trimmed by 6 bases and the J gene end by 3 bases; junction bases not matched to a gene: 5. Germline V gene sequence: CDR1 MNHNS, CDR2 SASEGT. The CDR3 has 14 residues. CDR3 amino acids: CASRDRVDNQPQHF. The CDR3 nucleotides are TGTGCCAGCAGAGACAGGGTAGACAATCAGCCCCAGCATTTT.

This clonotype was seen ten or more times. The chain combines TRBV24-1 with TRBJ2-5, with D perhaps assigned TRBD1 or TRBD2 (6 bases each). Germline lookup yields CDR1 KGHDR and CDR2 SFDVKD. This CDR3 has 20 residues. V was shortened by 9 bases and J by 2 bases, with 33 bases between the two germline ends. The CDR3 spells CATSEGGREIGPLGQETQYF. The CDR3 DNA is TGTGCCACCTCAGAGGGGGGACGGGAAATTGGGCCTTTGGGGCAAGAGACCCAGTACTTC.

This chain joins TRBV6-1 and TRBJ2-5, with D possibly matching TRBD1 (6 bases). This CDR3 has 15 residues. Trimming took off 6 bases at V and 5 bases at J, with 19 bases between the two ends. In germline, CDR1 is MNHNS, CDR2 SASEGT. The CDR3: CASSPFQGISETQYF. The CDR3 DNA reads as TGTGCCAGCAGCCCCTTCCAGGGGATAAGTGAGACCCAGTACTTC.

The chain couples TRBV7-6 to TRBJ1-2; tentatively, D is TRBD1 (5 bases). The CDR3 totals 15 residues. CDR1 SGHVS and CDR2 FNYEAQ come from the germline V gene. V was cut by 5 bases and J by 1 base, with 14 bases left in between. Written as DNA, the CDR3 is TGTGCCAGCAGCCCAGGGCCGCGCGGTAACTATGGCTACACCTTC. It is translated as CASSPGPRGNYGYTF.

This clonotype was recorded at least ten times. The rearrangement joins TRBV6-5 to TRBJ2-7; 9 nucleotides align to TRBD1. This CDR3 is 15 amino acids long. Germline V gene sequence: CDR1 MNHEY, CDR2 SVGAGI. V gave up 0 bases and J gave up 2 bases; unmatched junction bases: 2. The CDR3 DNA reads as TGTGCCAGCAGTTACTCGGGACAGGGAGCCTACGAGCAGTACTTC. Amino acids: CASSYSGQGAYEQYF.

Ten or more counts support this clonotype. The rearrangement joins TRBV20-1 to TRBJ1-1, with no clear D. The V gene's germline CDR1 is DFQATT and CDR2 SNEGSKA (reference sequence). This CDR3 has 13 residues. V was shortened by 0 bases and J by 1 base, with 6 bases between the two germline ends. Here the CDR3 reads CSARERGNTEAFF. CDR3 in DNA: TGCAGTGCTAGAGAGCGGGGGAACACTGAAGCTTTCTTT.

The rearrangement uses TRBV19 and TRBJ1-5; D might be TRBD1 (6 bases). The CDR3 runs 16 residues. The V end lost 7 bases, the J end lost 2 bases, and 18 bases lay between the germline ends. CDR1 and CDR2 from the germline V gene are LNHDA and SQIVND (reference sequence). CDR3 in DNA: TGTGCCAGTAAGTTTAGGGGGGGCTCGGGCAATCAGCCCCAGCATTTT. Amino acid sequence: CASKFRGGSGNQPQHF.

The chain uses TRBV28 and TRBJ2-7; no clear D. This CDR3 region has 12 residues. Germline V gene lookup returns CDR1 MDHEN and CDR2 SYDVKM. V lost 3 bases and J 7 bases, leaving 10 bases between the germline ends. CDR3 coding DNA: TGTGCCAGCAGTTTGGTCTTGGGGGAGCAGTACTTC. Its translation: CASSLVLGEQYF.

V is TRBV11-2 and J is TRBJ2-5; 10 bases map to TRBD2. Germline CDR1 and CDR2: SGHAT and FQNNGV. This CDR3 comprises 20 residues. The V gene end was trimmed by 5 bases and the J gene end by 5 bases; junction bases not matched to a gene: 23. DNA for the CDR3: TGTGCCAGCAGCCTCCTAGGTGGTAGCGGGGGGCGGCGGGTGTTGGAGACCCAGTACTTC. Translated, it gives CASSLLGGSGGRRVLETQYF.

This clonotype was observed many times. This sequence joins TRBV7-9 and TRBJ1-2; the D gene is possibly TRBD1 (6 bases). Germline V gives CDR1 SEHNR, CDR2 FQNEAQ (reference sequence). Trimming took off 5 bases at V and 5 bases at J, with 12 bases between the two ends. This CDR3 has 13 amino acids. CDR3 sequence: CASSEGQIYGYTF. CDR3 nucleotide sequence: TGTGCCAGCAGCGAAGGACAGATTTATGGCTACACCTTC.

In this sample, this clonotype turned up many times. V gene TRBV27 combines with J gene TRBJ1-3; D not resolved. The V and J ends lost 8 bases and 0 bases respectively, with 14 bases between them. Germline CDR1 reads MNHEY; CDR2 reads SMNVEV (reference sequence). CDR3 length equals 15 residues. The CDR3 is CASATSWSSGNTIYF. The CDR3 DNA follows: TGTGCCAGCGCTACTTCCTGGAGCTCTGGAAACACCATATATTTT.

This clonotype occurred many times. The chain joins TRBV3-1 to TRBJ1-1; D ambiguous. CDR1 is LGHDT and CDR2 is YNNKEL in the germline V gene (reference sequence). V shed 3 bases and J shed 2 bases, with 7 bases lying between them. This CDR3 is 13 amino acids long. The CDR3 here is CASSHLLNTEAFF. CDR3 bases: TGTGCCAGCAGCCATTTACTCAACACTGAAGCTTTCTTT.

J is TRBJ1-1 and V is TRBV6-5; D is ambiguous. The CDR3 runs to 14 residues. Germline V gene lookup returns CDR1 MNHEY and CDR2 SVGAGI. Trimming cost V 4 bases and J 2 bases, with 11 bases left between them. The CDR3 protein is CASSSPPANTEAFF. The CDR3 nucleotides are TGTGCCAGCAGTTCCCCACCCGCAAACACTGAAGCTTTCTTT.

The sample holds many counts of this clonotype. V and J are TRBV29-1 and TRBJ2-7; D is undetermined. The CDR3 has 13 residues. The V gene's germline CDR1 is SQVTM and CDR2 ANQGSEA. V was shortened by 3 bases and J by 0 bases, with 9 bases between the two germline ends. The CDR3 is CSVEWQNSYEQYF. The CDR3 DNA reads TGCAGCGTTGAGTGGCAGAACTCCTACGAGCAGTACTTC.

The chain is built from TRBV19 and TRBJ1-1; TRBD1 matches 9 bases. The germline V gene has CDR1 LNHDA and CDR2 SQIVND (reference sequence). This CDR3 is 17 amino acids long. The junction had 11 bases not matched to a gene; V was cut back by 3 bases and J by 3 bases. The CDR3 DNA follows: TGTGCCAGTAGTATTATTGGATTACAGGGGGCCGACACTGAAGCTTTCTTT. The encoded protein is CASSIIGLQGADTEAFF.

The chain uses TRBV6-2 or TRBV6-3 and TRBJ1-5, with unresolved D. The CDR3 spans 16 residues. Germline values: CDR1 MNHEY, CDR2 SVGEGT. V lost 4 bases and J lost 5, with 18 bases in between. DNA of the CDR3: TGTGCCAGCAGTTTAGGGCGAGGTTCCGACCATCAGCCCCAGCATTTT. It encodes CASSLGRGSDHQPQHF.

This clonotype was seen many times. The J gene is TRBJ2-2, the V gene TRBV18; TRBD1 matches 9 bases. With 8 bases clipped from V and 1 base from J, the junction kept 8 bases outside the gene matches. The CDR3 loop spans 16 amino acids. CDR1 is KGHSH, CDR2 LQKENI, per germline. The DNA of the CDR3 is TGTGCCAGCCCAAAACCGGGACAGGGGAACACCGGGGAGCTGTTTTTT. This encodes CASPKPGQGNTGELFF.

V usage is TRBV7-6 and J usage is TRBJ1-1; D unresolved. This CDR3 has 11 amino acids. V was cut by 6 bases and J by 6 bases, with 8 bases left in between. CDR1 is SGHVS and CDR2 is FNYEAQ in the germline V gene. The CDR3 sequence: CASSGMAEAFF. Here the CDR3 DNA reads TGTGCCAGCAGTGGTATGGCTGAAGCTTTCTTT.